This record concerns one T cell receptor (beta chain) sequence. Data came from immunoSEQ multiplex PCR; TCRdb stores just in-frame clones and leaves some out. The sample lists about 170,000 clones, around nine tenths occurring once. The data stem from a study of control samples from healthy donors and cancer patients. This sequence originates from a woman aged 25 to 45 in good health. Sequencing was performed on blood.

CDR3 bases: TGTGCCAGCAGCGTAGCCTGGGGGCGGTCTGGAAACACCATATATTTT. Translated: CASSVAWGRSGNTIYF. The rearrangement uses TRBV9 and TRBJ1-3, with D perhaps TRBD1 (6 bases). With 0 bases removed from V and 1 base from J, the gap between germline ends came to 11 bases. Germline V gene lookup returns CDR1 SGDLS and CDR2 YYNGEE. CDR3 length: 16 residues. Complete variable domain (other parts from reference TRBV9 and TRBJ1-3): DSGVTQTPKHLITATGQRVTLRCSPRSGDLSVYWYQQSLDQGLQFLIQYYNGEERAKGNILERFSAQQFPDLHSELNLSSLELGDSALYFCASSVAWGRSGNTIYFGEGSWLTVV.